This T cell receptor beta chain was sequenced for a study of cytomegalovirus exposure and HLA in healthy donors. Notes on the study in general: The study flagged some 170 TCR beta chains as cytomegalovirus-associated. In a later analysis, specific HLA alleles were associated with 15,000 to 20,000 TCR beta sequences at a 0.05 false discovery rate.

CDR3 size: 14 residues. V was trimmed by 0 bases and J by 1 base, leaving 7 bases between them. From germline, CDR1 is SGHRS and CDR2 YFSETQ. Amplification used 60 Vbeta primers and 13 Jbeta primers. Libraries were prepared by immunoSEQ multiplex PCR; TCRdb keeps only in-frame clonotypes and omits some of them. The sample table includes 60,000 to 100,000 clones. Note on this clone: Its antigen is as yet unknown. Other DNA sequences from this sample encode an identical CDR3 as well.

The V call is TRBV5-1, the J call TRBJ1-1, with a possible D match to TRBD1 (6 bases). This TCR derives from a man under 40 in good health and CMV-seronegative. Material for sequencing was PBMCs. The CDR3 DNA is TGCGCCAGCAGCTTGGGACAGGCGAACACTGAAGCTTTCTTT. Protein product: CASSLGQANTEAFF.